A selection of T cell receptor beta chains follows, all from one sample in a study of CD8+CD57+ T cells in acquired aplastic anemia. Each CDR3 protein is one row after TCRdb ran MiXCR on the reads. The sample shows some 170,000 distinct CDR3 sequences, 40% to 55% of them seen only once. The specimen sequenced was sorted CD4+, CD8+, or CD8+CD57+ T cells (not recorded which) from PBMCs. Receptors originate from a human donor with aplastic anemia. Both conserved end residues are part of each CDR3. The D gene is left open where the match is weak. The listing skips clone size in some rows; elsewhere it reads once, few, many or a size class.

clone_size: .
v_call: TRBV7-6
d_call: TRBD2
j_call: TRBJ2-3
cdr3_aa: CASSLPLAGGPLWDTQYF
cdr3_nt: TGTGCCAGCAGCTTGCCCTTAGCGGGAGGGCCATTATGGGATACGCAGTATTTT

clone_size: .
v_call: TRBV2
d_call: .
j_call: TRBJ2-5
cdr3_aa: CASSDDAGSGETQYF
cdr3_nt: TGTGCCAGCAGTGACGACGCGGGCAGTGGAGAGACCCAGTACTTC

clone_size: many
v_call: TRBV12-3/TRBV12-4
d_call: .
j_call: TRBJ2-7
cdr3_aa: CASSLGLRRDEQYF
cdr3_nt: TGTGCCAGCAGTTTAGGGCTCAGGCGCGACGAGCAGTACTTC

clone_size: few
v_call: TRBV15
d_call: .
j_call: TRBJ1-1
cdr3_aa: CATSRDSGKGVVVAFF
cdr3_nt: TGTGCCACCAGCAGAGATTCGGGCAAGGGGGTAGTCGTAGCTTTCTTT

clone_size: .
v_call: TRBV29-1
d_call: .
j_call: TRBJ1-2
cdr3_aa: CSVRDGRVYGYTF
cdr3_nt: TGCAGCGTCCGGGACGGCCGCGTCTATGGCTACACCTTC

clone_size: few
v_call: TRBV11-3
d_call: .
j_call: TRBJ2-5
cdr3_aa: CASSLGILSGSRRQETQYF
cdr3_nt: TGTGCCAGCAGCTTAGGTATACTGTCGGGTAGCCGCCGCCAAGAGACCCAGTACTTC

clone_size: many
v_call: TRBV19
d_call: TRBD2
j_call: TRBJ2-3
cdr3_aa: CASSTGLAIGTDTQYF
cdr3_nt: TGTGCCAGTAGCACGGGACTAGCGATCGGCACAGATACGCAGTATTTT

clone_size: many
v_call: TRBV4-3
d_call: TRBD2
j_call: TRBJ2-3
cdr3_aa: CASSHQTSGVDTQYF
cdr3_nt: TGCGCCAGCAGCCACCAGACTAGCGGGGTGGATACGCAGTATTTT

clone_size: many
v_call: TRBV19
d_call: .
j_call: TRBJ1-2
cdr3_aa: CASRRQNYGYTF
cdr3_nt: TGTGCCAGTAGACGACAGAACTATGGCTACACCTTC

clone_size: many
v_call: TRBV6-2/TRBV6-3
d_call: .
j_call: TRBJ1-1
cdr3_aa: CASRSPGKAFF
cdr3_nt: TGTGCCAGCAGATCCCCGGGAAAAGCTTTCTTT

clone_size: .
v_call: TRBV2
d_call: TRBD1
j_call: TRBJ1-5
cdr3_aa: CASSGTGGQHF
cdr3_nt: TGTGCCAGCAGCGGGACAGGGGGCCAGCATTTT

clone_size: many
v_call: TRBV2
d_call: .
j_call: TRBJ1-5
cdr3_aa: CASKQMVNQPQHF
cdr3_nt: TGTGCCAGCAAGCAAATGGTAAATCAGCCCCAGCATTTT

clone_size: .
v_call: TRBV29-1
d_call: TRBD2
j_call: TRBJ2-1
cdr3_aa: CSIRVAGGYNEQFF
cdr3_nt: TGCAGCATTAGGGTAGCGGGGGGATACAATGAGCAGTTCTTC

clone_size: many
v_call: TRBV24-1
d_call: TRBD2
j_call: TRBJ2-3
cdr3_aa: CATSDLGLAGGLDTQYF
cdr3_nt: TGTGCCACCAGTGATTTGGGTCTAGCGGGGGGTTTAGATACGCAGTATTTT

clone_size: many
v_call: TRBV6-1
d_call: .
j_call: TRBJ1-2
cdr3_aa: CASSEARDYGYTF
cdr3_nt: TGTGCCAGCAGTGAAGCACGGGACTATGGCTACACCTTC

clone_size: .
v_call: TRBV29-1
d_call: .
j_call: TRBJ1-2
cdr3_aa: CSVLPTDNGYTF
cdr3_nt: TGCAGCGTTCTCCCCACAGATAATGGCTACACCTTC

clone_size: many
v_call: TRBV20-1
d_call: .
j_call: TRBJ2-3
cdr3_aa: CSARGGGTDTQYF
cdr3_nt: TGCAGTGCTAGAGGAGGGGGCACAGATACGCAGTATTTT

clone_size: .
v_call: TRBV7-9
d_call: .
j_call: TRBJ1-1
cdr3_aa: CASSLLLDRNTEAFF
cdr3_nt: TGTGCCAGCAGCTTGCTTCTCGACAGGAACACTGAAGCTTTCTTT

clone_size: .
v_call: TRBV2
d_call: .
j_call: TRBJ2-7
cdr3_aa: CAGRGVEQYF
cdr3_nt: TGTGCCGGTAGGGGCGTCGAGCAGTACTTC

clone_size: .
v_call: TRBV24-1
d_call: .
j_call: TRBJ2-3
cdr3_aa: CATSERSAGTDTQYF
cdr3_nt: TGTGCCACCAGTGAGCGGAGCGCGGGCACAGATACGCAGTATTTT

clone_size: .
v_call: TRBV2
d_call: .
j_call: TRBJ1-6
cdr3_aa: CASGQLGNSPLHF
cdr3_nt: TGTGCCAGCGGACAGCTTGGGAATTCACCCCTCCACTTT

clone_size: .
v_call: TRBV24-1
d_call: TRBD1
j_call: TRBJ2-7
cdr3_aa: CATTLDRGGYEQYF
cdr3_nt: TGTGCCACCACCCTGGACAGGGGGGGATACGAGCAGTACTTC

clone_size: .
v_call: TRBV20-1
d_call: .
j_call: TRBJ2-7
cdr3_aa: CSPFGGPYEQYF
cdr3_nt: TGCAGCCCCTTCGGGGGACCCTACGAGCAGTACTTC

clone_size: once
v_call: TRBV11-2
d_call: .
j_call: TRBJ2-2
cdr3_aa: CASSSDLGNTGELFF
cdr3_nt: TGTGCCAGCAGCTCAGACCTGGGGAACACCGGGGAGCTGTTTTTT

clone_size: .
v_call: TRBV29-1
d_call: .
j_call: TRBJ2-7
cdr3_aa: CSVSPSGRVAYEQYF
cdr3_nt: TGCAGCGTAAGCCCTTCAGGCCGTGTGGCCTACGAGCAGTACTTC

clone_size: .
v_call: TRBV7-9
d_call: TRBD1
j_call: TRBJ2-5
cdr3_aa: CASSLGQGATETQYF
cdr3_nt: TGTGCCAGCAGCTTAGGGCAGGGGGCCACAGAGACCCAGTACTTC

clone_size: .
v_call: TRBV15
d_call: TRBD2
j_call: TRBJ2-1
cdr3_aa: CATSSAATSGNFYEQFF
cdr3_nt: TGTGCCACCAGCAGTGCCGCTACTAGCGGGAACTTCTATGAGCAGTTCTTC

clone_size: many
v_call: TRBV6-4
d_call: .
j_call: TRBJ1-6
cdr3_aa: CASSTGINSPLHF
cdr3_nt: TGTGCCAGCAGTACAGGCATTAATTCACCCCTCCACTTT

clone_size: .
v_call: TRBV11-2
d_call: TRBD2
j_call: TRBJ2-4
cdr3_aa: CASSTGLAGGRNIQYF
cdr3_nt: TGTGCCAGCAGCACTGGACTAGCGGGGGGGCGAAACATTCAGTACTTC

clone_size: .
v_call: TRBV10-3
d_call: .
j_call: TRBJ2-3
cdr3_aa: CAISEQGTDTQYF
cdr3_nt: TGTGCCATCAGTGAGCAGGGCACAGATACGCAGTATTTT

clone_size: .
v_call: TRBV5-1
d_call: TRBD1
j_call: TRBJ1-1
cdr3_aa: CASSPRTGGVNTEAFF
cdr3_nt: TGCGCCAGCAGCCCCAGGACAGGGGGGGTGAACACTGAGGCTTTCTTT